The T cell receptor beta chain described here comes from a study of identical twins. Study results and limitations: Possibly, invariant MAIT and iNKT cells partly confounded zero-insertion analyses.

TCRdb recomputed calls from the 5' RACE reads with MiXCR, one row per CDR3 protein. The sample gives 450,000 or so distinct CDR3 sequences, about 14% of which show up once; approximately 0.52% is in the top ten. This clonotype was found many times. Its antigen is not known. V shed 0 bases and J shed 0 bases, with 6 bases lying between them. This CDR3 contains 15 residues. Germline CDR1 reads MNHEY; CDR2 reads SVGAGI. In addition, the sample was reused for a study of yellow fever vaccine responses in identical twins. That publication notes: Vaccine-induced T cell responses in twins were reportedly observed to appear partly convergent, partly personalized.

Sequenced material: CD4+ T cells sorted from blood. The V call is TRBV6-5, the J call TRBJ1-5; the D gene is possibly TRBD1 (5 bases). This TCR was sampled from a woman aged 18-29 years in good health. The CDR3 region has the DNA TGTGCCAGCAGTTACTCGGGGGTTAGCAATCAGCCCCAGCATTTT. This encodes CASSYSGVSNQPQHF.